This TCR beta chain was found in a study of cytomegalovirus exposure and HLA in healthy donors. Study findings and constraints: Associated with cytomegalovirus, according to the listing, were approximately 160 TCR beta chains. An analysis was carried out at a later point. It showed that HLA-associated TCR beta chains were more clonally expanded than equally common non-associated chains.

To note about this clone: Its matching antigen is unknown.

This CDR3 has 15 amino acids. CDR1 is MNHEY, CDR2 SMNVEV, per germline (reference sequence). V was cut by 2 bases and J by 5 bases, with 13 bases left in between. The PCR used 60 Vbeta and 13 Jbeta primers. Some clones are missing from TCRdb's copy, which holds only in-frame ones; the method was immunoSEQ multiplex PCR. The sample contains 150,000 to 200,000 clones, roughly four fifths of which appear only once. The rearrangement links TRBV27 to TRBJ2-1, with D possibly matching TRBD1 (5 bases). Input material: PBMCs. The sequence derives from a woman between 35 and 50 years old in good health and CMV-seronegative. CDR3 protein: CASSLRQGINNEQFF. CDR3 in DNA: TGTGCCAGCAGTTTAAGGCAGGGTATCAACAATGAGCAGTTCTTC.